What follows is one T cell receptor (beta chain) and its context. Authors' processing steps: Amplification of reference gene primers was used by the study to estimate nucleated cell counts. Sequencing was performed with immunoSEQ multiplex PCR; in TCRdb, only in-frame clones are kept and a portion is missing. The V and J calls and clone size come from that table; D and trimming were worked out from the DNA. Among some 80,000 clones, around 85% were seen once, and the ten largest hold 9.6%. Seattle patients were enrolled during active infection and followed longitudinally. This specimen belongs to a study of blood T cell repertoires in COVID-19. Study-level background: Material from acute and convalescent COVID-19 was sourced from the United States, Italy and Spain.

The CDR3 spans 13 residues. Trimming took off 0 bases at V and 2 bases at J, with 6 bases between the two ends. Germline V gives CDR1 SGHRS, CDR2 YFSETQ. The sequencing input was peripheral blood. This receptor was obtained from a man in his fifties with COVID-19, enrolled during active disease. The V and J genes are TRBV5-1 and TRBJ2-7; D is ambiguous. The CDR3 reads CASSLDRAYEQYF. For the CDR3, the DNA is TGCGCCAGCAGCTTGGATAGAGCCTACGAGCAGTACTTC.